Presented here are 3 T cell receptor beta chains from one specimen sequenced in a study of cytomegalovirus exposure and HLA in healthy donors. 60 Vbeta and 13 Jbeta primers were used in PCR. This table comes from immunoSEQ multiplex PCR, and its TCRdb copy is limited to in-frame clones, with some not included. The data hold 150,000 to 200,000 clones, with less than 90% observed a single time. Sequencing was done on a sample of PBMCs. Every receptor here comes from a boy between 10 and 17 years old in good health and CMV-seronegative.

V and J are TRBV9 and TRBJ2-3, with D possibly matching TRBD2 (5 bases). Germline V gene data show CDR1 as SGDLS and CDR2 as YYNGEE. Trimming took 3 bases from V and 2 from J, leaving 16 bases between them. This CDR3 is built from 16 residues. CDR3 amino acids: CASSGGMHGTTDTQYF. The CDR3 coding sequence is TGTGCCAGCAGCGGAGGGATGCACGGTACCACAGATACGCAGTATTTT.

V and J are TRBV6-5 and TRBJ1-2; 7 bases match TRBD1. J was trimmed by 4 bases and V by 6 bases; bases with no gene match: 5. CDR3 length: 13 amino acids. The germline gives CDR1 MNHEY, CDR2 SVGAGI. The CDR3 loop is CASRKGQFYGYTF. For the CDR3, the DNA is TGTGCCAGCAGAAAGGGACAGTTCTATGGCTACACCTTC.

The CDR3, as DNA: TGTGCCAGCAGCGACGGGGTGGGAGGCACAGATACGCAGTATTTT. It yields the protein CASSDGVGGTDTQYF. V usage is TRBV5-4 and J usage is TRBJ2-3, with D perhaps matching TRBD2 (5 bases). Germline V lookup: CDR1 SGHNT, CDR2 YYREEE (reference sequence). With 4 bases removed from V and 1 base from J, the gap between germline ends came to 13 bases. The length of the CDR3 is 15 residues.